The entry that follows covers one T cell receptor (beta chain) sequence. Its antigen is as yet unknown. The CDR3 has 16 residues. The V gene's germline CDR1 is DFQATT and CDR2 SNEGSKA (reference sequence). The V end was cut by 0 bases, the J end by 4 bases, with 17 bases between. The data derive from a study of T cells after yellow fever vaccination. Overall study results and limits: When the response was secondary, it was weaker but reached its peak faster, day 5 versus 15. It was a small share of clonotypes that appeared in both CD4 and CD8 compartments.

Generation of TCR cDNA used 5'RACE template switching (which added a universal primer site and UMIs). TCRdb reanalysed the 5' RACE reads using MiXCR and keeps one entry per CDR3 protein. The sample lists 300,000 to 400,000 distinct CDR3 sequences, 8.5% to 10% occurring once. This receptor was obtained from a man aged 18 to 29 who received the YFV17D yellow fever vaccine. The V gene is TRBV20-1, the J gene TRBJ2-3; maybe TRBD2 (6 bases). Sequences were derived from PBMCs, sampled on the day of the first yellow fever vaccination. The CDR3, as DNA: TGCAGTGCTAGAGATGTTTACCGGGGGACCGCAGATACGCAGTATTTT. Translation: CSARDVYRGTADTQYF.